This TCR beta chain derives from a study of shared clonotypes between healthy human individuals. Background on the study: Each donor had three CD4 naive, three CD4 memory, two CD8 naive and one CD8 memory plate.

Germline loops: CDR1 SGHRS, CDR2 YFSETQ. Trimming cost V 2 bases and J 7 bases, with 9 bases left between them. The CDR3 sequence is 13 residues long. Using approximately 200 ng DNA, about 30,000 T cell genomes, the sorted-subset replicate PCRs were run. Assay used: immunoSEQ multiplex PCR; TCRdb lists only in-frame clones, some missing. The table records around 2.5 million clones, 80% to 95% of them present only once. CD45RA-negative memory and CD45RA+ naive subsets were split from the CD4+ cells. This TCR was recovered from a man between 18 and 35 years old in good health. Some clones in this sample may be carry-over from other donors' samples. Sequencing was done on a sample of naive CD4+ T cells from PBMCs. Subset described: CD45RA+ positively selected. V usage is TRBV5-1 and J usage is TRBJ2-2, with D perhaps assigned TRBD1 or TRBD2 (5 bases each). This CDR3 is CASSFEGIGELFF. In nucleotides, the CDR3 is TGCGCCAGCAGCTTCGAGGGGATCGGGGAGCTGTTTTTT.